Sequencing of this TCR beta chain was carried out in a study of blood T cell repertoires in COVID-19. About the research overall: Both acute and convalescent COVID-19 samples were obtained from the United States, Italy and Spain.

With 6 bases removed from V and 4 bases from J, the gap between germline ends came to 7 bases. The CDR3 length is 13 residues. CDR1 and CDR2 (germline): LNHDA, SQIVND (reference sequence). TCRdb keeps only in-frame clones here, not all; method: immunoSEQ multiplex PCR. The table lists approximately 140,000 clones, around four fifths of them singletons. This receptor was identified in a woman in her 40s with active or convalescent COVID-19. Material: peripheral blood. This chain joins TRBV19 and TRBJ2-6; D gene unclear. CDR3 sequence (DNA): TGTGCCAGTAGCCCCCCGGGGGCCAACGTCCTGACTTTC. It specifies CASSPPGANVLTF.